This TCR beta chain emerged from a study of T cell changes during pregnancy in multiple sclerosis. V gave up 0 bases and J gave up 4 bases, with 16 bases separating them. Germline lookup yields CDR1 SGHRS and CDR2 YFSETQ. The CDR3 loop spans 16 amino acids. Sequencing used immunoSEQ multiplex PCR; TCRdb keeps in-frame clones, though not all of them. The repertoire includes about 39,000 clones, approximately 94% of them detected once, and roughly 0.35% sits in the top ten. The sequencing used CD4+ T cells from peripheral blood mononuclear cells, collected after pregnancy. The rearrangement joins TRBV5-1 to TRBJ1-2; a weak D match, TRBD1 (5 bases). The origin of this receptor is a female donor with multiple sclerosis, enrolled in a pregnancy study. The CDR3 is CASSLAGRATAYGYTF. The DNA of the CDR3 is TGCGCCAGCAGCTTGGCGGGCAGGGCGACTGCCTATGGCTACACCTTC.